Here is one TCR beta chain with its context. The junction had 6 bases not matched to a gene; V was cut back by 5 bases and J by 0 bases. The CDR3 length is 18 residues. The V gene's germline CDR1 is KGHDR and CDR2 SFDVKD. This sample was included in a study of T cell responses to AZD1222 COVID-19 vaccine. The method was immunoSEQ multiplex PCR; TCRdb's version includes in-frame clones alone and lacks a portion of them. The sample has 150,000 to 200,000 clones; about nine tenths are singletons. This receptor was identified in an adult who received the AZD1222 COVID-19 vaccine. The rearrangement joins TRBV24-1 to TRBJ2-6; TRBD2 aligns across 10 bases. The material sequenced was peripheral blood, taken 28 days after the second AZD1222 dose. CDR3 nucleotides: TGTGCCACCAGTGGGACTAGCGGTAGAGACTCTGGGGCCAACGTCCTGACTTTC. This codes for CATSGTSGRDSGANVLTF.